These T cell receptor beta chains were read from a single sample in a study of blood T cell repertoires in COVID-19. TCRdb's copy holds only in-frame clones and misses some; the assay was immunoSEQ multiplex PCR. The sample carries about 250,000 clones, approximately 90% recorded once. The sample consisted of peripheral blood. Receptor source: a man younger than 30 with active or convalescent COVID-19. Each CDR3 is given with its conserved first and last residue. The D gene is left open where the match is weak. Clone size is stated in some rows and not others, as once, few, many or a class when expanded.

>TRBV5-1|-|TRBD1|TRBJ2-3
CASSFGTALTDTQYF
TGCGCCAGCAGCTTCGGGACAGCCCTCACAGATACGCAGTATTTT
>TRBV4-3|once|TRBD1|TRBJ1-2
CASSRRRTGGELNYGYTF
TGCGCCAGCAGCCGGAGACGGACAGGGGGAGAGCTTAACTATGGCTACACCTTC
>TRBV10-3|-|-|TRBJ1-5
CAIRGEGEGNQPQHF
TGTGCCATCAGGGGGGAGGGGGAAGGCAATCAGCCCCAGCATTTT
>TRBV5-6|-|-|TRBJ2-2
CASSPGLSTGELFF
TGTGCCAGCAGCCCAGGGTTGTCCACCGGGGAGCTGTTTTTT
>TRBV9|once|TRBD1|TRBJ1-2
CASSVVPSGQGAPGYTF
TGTGCCAGCAGCGTAGTCCCCTCGGGACAGGGGGCGCCCGGCTACACCTTC
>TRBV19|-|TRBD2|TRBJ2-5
CASSTGLAGGETQYF
TGTGCCAGTAGTACCGGACTAGCGGGGGGGGAGACCCAGTACTTC
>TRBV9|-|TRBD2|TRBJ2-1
CASSATSEYNEQFF
TGTGCCAGCAGCGCGACTAGCGAATACAATGAGCAGTTCTTC
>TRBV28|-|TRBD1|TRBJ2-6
CASSSPGQAGANVLTF
TGTGCCAGCAGTTCCCCGGGACAGGCTGGGGCCAACGTCCTGACTTTC
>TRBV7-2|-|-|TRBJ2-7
CASSPDFYEQYF
TGTGCCAGCAGCCCGGACTTTTACGAGCAGTACTTC
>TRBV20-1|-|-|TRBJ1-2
CSASNPQEGYGYTF
TGCAGTGCTAGTAATCCACAGGAGGGATATGGCTACACCTTC
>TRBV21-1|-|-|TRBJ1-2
CASSQSPGTIRNNYGYTF
TGTGCCAGCAGCCAAAGTCCCGGGACAATACGTAATAACTATGGCTACACCTTC
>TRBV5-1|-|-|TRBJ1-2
CASRSLTGSDGYGYTF
TGCGCCAGCCGTAGCTTAACAGGGTCAGACGGCTATGGCTACACCTTC
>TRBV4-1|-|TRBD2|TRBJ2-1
CASRSSETSGREYNEQFF
TGCGCCAGCAGATCCTCCGAGACTAGCGGGAGGGAATACAATGAGCAGTTCTTC
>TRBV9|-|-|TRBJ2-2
CASSPPAGGDGTGELFF
TGTGCCAGCAGCCCACCCGCCGGAGGGGATGGGACCGGGGAGCTGTTTTTT
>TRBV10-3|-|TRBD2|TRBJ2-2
CAISPESRGGTGELFF
TGTGCCATCAGTCCCGAATCCCGGGGGGGCACCGGGGAGCTGTTTTTT
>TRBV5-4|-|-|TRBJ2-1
CASSSGRGGGGNEQFF
TGTGCCAGCAGCTCCGGCAGGGGCGGGGGAGGAAATGAGCAGTTCTTC
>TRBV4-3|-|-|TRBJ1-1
CASSQDPGNTEAFF
TGCGCCAGCAGCCAAGATCCGGGGAACACTGAAGCTTTCTTT
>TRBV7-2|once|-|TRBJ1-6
CASSGRGEDSPLHF
TGTGCCAGCAGCGGCAGGGGTGAAGACTCACCCCTCCACTTT
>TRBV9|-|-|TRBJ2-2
CASSVGGANTGELFF
TGTGCCAGCAGCGTAGGGGGGGCGAACACCGGGGAGCTGTTTTTT
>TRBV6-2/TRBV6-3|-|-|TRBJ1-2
CASSSDSRIGYTF
TGTGCCAGCAGTTCGGACAGCCGGATTGGCTACACCTTC
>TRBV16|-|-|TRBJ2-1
CASSQIAGYEQFF
TGTGCCAGCAGCCAAATTGCGGGGTATGAGCAGTTCTTC
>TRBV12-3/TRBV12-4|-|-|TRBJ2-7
CASSRAYEQYF
TGTGCCAGCAGCCGAGCCTACGAGCAGTACTTC
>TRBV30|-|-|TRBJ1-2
CAWSVPPAGDGYTF
TGTGCCTGGAGTGTACCCCCCGCAGGGGATGGCTACACCTTC
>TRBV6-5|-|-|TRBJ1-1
CASSRREGTEAFF
TGTGCCAGCAGCAGGCGGGAGGGCACTGAAGCTTTCTTT
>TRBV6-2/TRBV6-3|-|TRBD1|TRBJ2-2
CASSSPWTGPNTGELFF
TGTGCCAGCAGTTCACCGTGGACAGGGCCGAACACCGGGGAGCTGTTTTTT
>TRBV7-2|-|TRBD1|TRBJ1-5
CASSLWTGNNQPQHF
TGTGCCAGCAGCCTCTGGACAGGGAACAATCAGCCCCAGCATTTT
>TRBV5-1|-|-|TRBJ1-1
CASSLLRQDTEAFF
TGCGCCAGCAGCTTGTTGCGACAGGACACTGAAGCTTTCTTT
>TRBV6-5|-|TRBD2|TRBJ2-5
CASRLAGGWETQYF
TGTGCCAGCAGACTAGCGGGAGGTTGGGAGACCCAGTACTTC
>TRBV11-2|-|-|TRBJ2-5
CASSLWRETQYF
TGTGCCAGCAGCTTATGGAGAGAGACCCAGTACTTC
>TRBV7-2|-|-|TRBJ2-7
CASSLAFTVSSYEQYF
TGTGCCAGCAGCTTAGCGTTTACGGTAAGCTCCTACGAGCAGTACTTC
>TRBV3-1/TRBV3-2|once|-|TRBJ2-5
CASSQRGYNVRVETRYF
TGTGCCAGCAGCCAAAGGGGATATAACGTAAGGGTGGAGACCCGGTACTTC
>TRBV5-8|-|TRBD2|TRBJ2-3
CASSPLLLAGGSDTQYF
TGTGCCAGCAGCCCCCTCTTACTAGCGGGGGGATCAGATACGCAGTATTTT
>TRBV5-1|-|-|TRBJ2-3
CASSLEGEGSTDTQYF
TGCGCCAGCAGCTTGGAGGGGGAGGGTAGCACAGATACGCAGTATTTT
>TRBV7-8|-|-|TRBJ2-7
CASSSNTYEQYF
TGTGCCAGCAGCTCCAACACCTACGAGCAGTACTTC
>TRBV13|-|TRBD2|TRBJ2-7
CASSSKTSGRPYEQYF
TGTGCCAGCAGCTCAAAAACTAGCGGGAGGCCGTACGAGCAGTACTTC